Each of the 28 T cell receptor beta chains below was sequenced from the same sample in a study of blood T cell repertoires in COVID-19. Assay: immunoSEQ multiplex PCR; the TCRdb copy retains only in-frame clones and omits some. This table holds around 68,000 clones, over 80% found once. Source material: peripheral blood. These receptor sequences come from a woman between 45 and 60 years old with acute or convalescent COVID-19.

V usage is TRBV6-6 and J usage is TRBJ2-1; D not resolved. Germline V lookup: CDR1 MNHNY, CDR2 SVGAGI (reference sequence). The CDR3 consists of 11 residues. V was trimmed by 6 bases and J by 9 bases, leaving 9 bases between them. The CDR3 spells CASSPTGEQFF. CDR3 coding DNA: TGTGCCAGCAGCCCCACCGGTGAGCAGTTCTTC.

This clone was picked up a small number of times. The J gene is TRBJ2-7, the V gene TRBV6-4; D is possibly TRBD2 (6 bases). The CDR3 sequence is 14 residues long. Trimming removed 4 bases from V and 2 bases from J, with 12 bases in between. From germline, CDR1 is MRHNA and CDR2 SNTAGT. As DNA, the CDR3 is TGTGCCAGCAGTGTGGACGGGAGTGCCTACGAGCAGTACTTC. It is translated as CASSVDGSAYEQYF.

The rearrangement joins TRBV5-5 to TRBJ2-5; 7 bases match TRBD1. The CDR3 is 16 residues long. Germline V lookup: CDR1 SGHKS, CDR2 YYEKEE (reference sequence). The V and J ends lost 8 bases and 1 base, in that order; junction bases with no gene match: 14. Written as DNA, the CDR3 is TGTGCCAGTTTTTACTGGCAAGGGGGCACCCAAGAGACCCAGTACTTC. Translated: CASFYWQGGTQETQYF.

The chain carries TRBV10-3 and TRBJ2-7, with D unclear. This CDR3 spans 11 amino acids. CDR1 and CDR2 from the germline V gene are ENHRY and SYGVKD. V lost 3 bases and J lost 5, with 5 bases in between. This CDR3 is CAISDLNEQYF. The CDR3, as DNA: TGTGCCATCAGTGATCTAAACGAGCAGTACTTC.

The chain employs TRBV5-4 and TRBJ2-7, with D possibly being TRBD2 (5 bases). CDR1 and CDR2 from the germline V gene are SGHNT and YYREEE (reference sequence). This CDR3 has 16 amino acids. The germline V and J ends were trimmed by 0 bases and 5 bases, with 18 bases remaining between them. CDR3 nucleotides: TGTGCCAGCAGCTTGGCCGGTCGGGGTGGGGAACACGAGCAGTACTTC. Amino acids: CASSLAGRGGEHEQYF.

The CDR3 nucleotides read TGCGCCAGCAGCACCTCACAACGCACAGATACGCAGTATTTT. It yields the protein CASSTSQRTDTQYF. The chain carries TRBV5-1 and TRBJ2-3, with unresolved D. This CDR3 is 14 amino acids long. V was trimmed by 4 bases and J by 1 base, leaving 10 bases between them. Germline values: CDR1 SGHRS, CDR2 YFSETQ.

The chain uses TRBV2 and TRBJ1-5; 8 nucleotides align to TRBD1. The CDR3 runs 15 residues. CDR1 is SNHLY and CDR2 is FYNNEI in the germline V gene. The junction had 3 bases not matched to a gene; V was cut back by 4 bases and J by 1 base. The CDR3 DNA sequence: TGTGCCAGCAGTGTCCAGGGGGCCAGCAATCAGCCCCAGCATTTT. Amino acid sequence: CASSVQGASNQPQHF. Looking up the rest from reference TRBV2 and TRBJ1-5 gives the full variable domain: EPEVTQTPSHQVTQMGQEVILRCVPISNHLYFYWYRQILGQKVEFLVSFYNNEISEKSEIFDDQFSVERPDGSNFTLKIRSTKLEDSAMYFCASSVQGASNQPQHFGDGTRLSIL.

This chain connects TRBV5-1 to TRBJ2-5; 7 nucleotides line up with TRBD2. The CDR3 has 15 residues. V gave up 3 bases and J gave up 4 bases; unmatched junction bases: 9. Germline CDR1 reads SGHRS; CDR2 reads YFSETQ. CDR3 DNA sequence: TGCGCCAGCAGCTCCTGGGGAGGGCACTCAGAGACCCAGTACTTC. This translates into CASSSWGGHSETQYF. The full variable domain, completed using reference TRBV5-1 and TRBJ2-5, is KAGVTQTPRYLIKTRGQQVTLSCSPISGHRSVSWYQQTPGQGLQFLFEYFSETQRNKGNFPGRFSGRQFSNSRSEMNVSTLELGDSALYLCASSSWGGHSETQYFGPGTRLLVL.

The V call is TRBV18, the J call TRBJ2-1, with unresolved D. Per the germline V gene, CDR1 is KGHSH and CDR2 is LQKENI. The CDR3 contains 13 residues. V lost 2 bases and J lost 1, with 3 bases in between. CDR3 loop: CASSPVSYNEQFF. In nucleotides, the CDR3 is TGTGCCAGCTCACCAGTATCCTACAATGAGCAGTTCTTC.

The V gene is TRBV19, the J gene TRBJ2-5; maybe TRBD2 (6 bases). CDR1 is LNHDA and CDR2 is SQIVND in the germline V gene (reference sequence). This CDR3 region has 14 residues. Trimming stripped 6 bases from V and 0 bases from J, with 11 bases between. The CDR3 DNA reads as TGTGCCAGTAGCGTGGGACTGGACCAAGAGACCCAGTACTTC. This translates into CASSVGLDQETQYF.

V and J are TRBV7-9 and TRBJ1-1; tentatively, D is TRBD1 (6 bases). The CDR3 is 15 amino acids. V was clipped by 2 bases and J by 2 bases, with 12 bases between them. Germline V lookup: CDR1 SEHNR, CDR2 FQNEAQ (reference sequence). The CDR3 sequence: CASSLPIRGNTEAFF. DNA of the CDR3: TGTGCCAGCAGCTTACCGATCAGGGGCAACACTGAAGCTTTCTTT.

CDR3 bases: TGTGCCAGCAGTTTAGGGGGCGCGGATGGCTACACCTTC. Amino acid sequence: CASSLGGADGYTF. The V gene is TRBV28, the J gene TRBJ1-2, with TRBD1 as a possible D gene (6 bases). Trimming left V 2 bases short and J 6 bases short, with 10 bases between. CDR1 MDHEN and CDR2 SYDVKM come from the germline V gene. The CDR3 spans 13 residues.

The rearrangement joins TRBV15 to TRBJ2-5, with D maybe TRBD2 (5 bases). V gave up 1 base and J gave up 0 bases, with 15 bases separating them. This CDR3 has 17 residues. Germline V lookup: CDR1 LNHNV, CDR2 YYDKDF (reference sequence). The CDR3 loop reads CATSRGASRVYQETQYF. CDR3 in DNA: TGTGCCACCAGCAGAGGAGCTAGCCGAGTATACCAAGAGACCCAGTACTTC.

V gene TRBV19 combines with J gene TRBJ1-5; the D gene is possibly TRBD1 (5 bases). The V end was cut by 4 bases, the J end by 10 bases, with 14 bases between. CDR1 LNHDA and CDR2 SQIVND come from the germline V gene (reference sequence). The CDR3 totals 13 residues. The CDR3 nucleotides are TGTGCCAGTAGTAGGGAGGGCCAGGGTCCCCAGCATTTT. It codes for CASSREGQGPQHF.

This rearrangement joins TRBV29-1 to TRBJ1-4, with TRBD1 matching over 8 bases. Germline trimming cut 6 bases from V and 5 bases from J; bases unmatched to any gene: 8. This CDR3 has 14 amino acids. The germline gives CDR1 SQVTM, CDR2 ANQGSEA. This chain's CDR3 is CSVSVDRVNEKLFF. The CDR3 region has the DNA TGCAGCGTCTCAGTGGACAGGGTAAATGAAAAACTGTTTTTT.

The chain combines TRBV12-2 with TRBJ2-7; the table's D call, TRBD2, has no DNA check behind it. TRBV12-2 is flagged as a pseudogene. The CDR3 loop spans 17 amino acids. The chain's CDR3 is CASRSRTSGRGPYEQYF. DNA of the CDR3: TGTGCAAGTCGCTCACGGACTAGCGGGAGAGGCCCCTACGAGCAGTACTTC.

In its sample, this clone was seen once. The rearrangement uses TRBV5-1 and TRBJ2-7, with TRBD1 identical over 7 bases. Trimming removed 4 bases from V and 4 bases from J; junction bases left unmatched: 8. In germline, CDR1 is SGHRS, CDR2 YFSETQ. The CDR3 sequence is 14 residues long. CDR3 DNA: TGCGCCAGCAGCCCCGACAGGGCAGTATACGAGCAGTACTTC. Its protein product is CASSPDRAVYEQYF. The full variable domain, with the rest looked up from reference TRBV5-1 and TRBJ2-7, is KAGVTQTPRYLIKTRGQQVTLSCSPISGHRSVSWYQQTPGQGLQFLFEYFSETQRNKGNFPGRFSGRQFSNSRSEMNVSTLELGDSALYLCASSPDRAVYEQYFGPGTRLTVT.

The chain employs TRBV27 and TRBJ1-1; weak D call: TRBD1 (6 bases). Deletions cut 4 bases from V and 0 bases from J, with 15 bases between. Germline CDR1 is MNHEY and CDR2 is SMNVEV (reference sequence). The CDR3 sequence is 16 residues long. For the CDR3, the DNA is TGTGCCAGCAGTTCCGGACAGTTTCGTATGAACACTGAAGCTTTCTTT. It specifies CASSSGQFRMNTEAFF.

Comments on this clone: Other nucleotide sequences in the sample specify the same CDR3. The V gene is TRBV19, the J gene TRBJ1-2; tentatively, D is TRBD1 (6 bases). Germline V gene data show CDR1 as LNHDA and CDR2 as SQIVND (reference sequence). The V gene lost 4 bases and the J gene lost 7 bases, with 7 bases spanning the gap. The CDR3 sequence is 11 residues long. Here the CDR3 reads CASSRGPGYTF. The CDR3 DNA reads TGTGCCAGTAGTAGGGGGCCTGGCTACACCTTC.

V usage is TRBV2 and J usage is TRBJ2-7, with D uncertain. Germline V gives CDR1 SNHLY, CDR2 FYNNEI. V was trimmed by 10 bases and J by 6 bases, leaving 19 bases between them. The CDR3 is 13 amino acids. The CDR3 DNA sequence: TGTGCCATCTCCCCGTCCGGTGCGGCCGAGCAGTACTTC. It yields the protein CAISPSGAAEQYF.

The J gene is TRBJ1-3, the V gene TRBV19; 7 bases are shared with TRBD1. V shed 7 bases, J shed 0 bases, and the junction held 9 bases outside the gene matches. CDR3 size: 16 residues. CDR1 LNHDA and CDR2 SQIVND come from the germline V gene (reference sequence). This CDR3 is CASKHGGGHSGNTIYF. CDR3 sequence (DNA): TGTGCCAGTAAGCATGGAGGGGGCCACTCTGGAAACACCATATATTTT.

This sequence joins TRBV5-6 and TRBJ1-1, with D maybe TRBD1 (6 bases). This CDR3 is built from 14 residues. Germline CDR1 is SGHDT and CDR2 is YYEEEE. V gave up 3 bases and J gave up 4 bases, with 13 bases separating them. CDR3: CASSSYGTSTEAFF. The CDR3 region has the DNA TGTGCCAGCAGCTCATACGGGACAAGCACTGAAGCTTTCTTT.

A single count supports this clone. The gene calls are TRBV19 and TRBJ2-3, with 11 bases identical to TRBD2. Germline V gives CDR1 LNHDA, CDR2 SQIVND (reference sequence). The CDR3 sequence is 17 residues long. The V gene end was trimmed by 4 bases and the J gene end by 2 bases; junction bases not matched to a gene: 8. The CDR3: CASSTWTSGYFTDTQYF. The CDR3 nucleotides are TGTGCCAGTAGTACATGGACTAGCGGGTATTTCACAGATACGCAGTATTTT. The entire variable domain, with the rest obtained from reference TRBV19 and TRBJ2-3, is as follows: DGGITQSPKYLFRKEGQNVTLSCEQNLNHDAMYWYRQDPGQGLRLIYYSQIVNDFQKGDIAEGYSVSREKKESFPLTVTSAQKNPTAFYLCASSTWTSGYFTDTQYFGPGTRLTVL.

CDR3 loop: CATRTGTVGYQPQHF. The DNA of the CDR3 is TGTGCCACCAGGACCGGGACAGTAGGCTATCAGCCCCAGCATTTT. The rearrangement links TRBV15 to TRBJ1-5; 7 nucleotides line up with TRBD1. The CDR3 length is 15 residues. Per germline, CDR1 LNHNV and CDR2 YYDKDF (reference sequence). The ends lost 6 bases at V and 5 bases at J; junction bases unmatched: 10.

CDR3 nucleotides: TGTGCCAGCAGCTATACAGGGGAAGGTGGCTACACCTTC. Residues: CASSYTGEGGYTF. The rearrangement links TRBV12-3 or TRBV12-4 to TRBJ1-2; 7 bases agree with TRBD1. J lost 7 bases, V lost 6 bases, and 8 bases had no gene match. This CDR3 has 13 residues.

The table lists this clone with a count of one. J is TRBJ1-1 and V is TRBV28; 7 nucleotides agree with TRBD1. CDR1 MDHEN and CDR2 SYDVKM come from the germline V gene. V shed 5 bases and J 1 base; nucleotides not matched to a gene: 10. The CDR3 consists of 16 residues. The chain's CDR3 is CASSMTGSRENTEAFF. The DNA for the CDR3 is TGTGCCAGCAGTATGACAGGGTCGCGGGAGAACACTGAAGCTTTCTTT. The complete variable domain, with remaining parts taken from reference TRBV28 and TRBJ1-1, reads DVKVTQSSRYLVKRTGEKVFLECVQDMDHENMFWYRQDPGLGLRLIYFSYDVKMKEKGDIPEGYSVSREKKERFSLILESASTNQTSMYLCASSMTGSRENTEAFFGQGTRLTVV.

The CDR3 DNA reads as TGTGCCAGCTCACCCGGGACAGGGGGCATATCCTACAATGAGCAGTTCTTC. This encodes CASSPGTGGISYNEQFF. The V call is TRBV18, the J call TRBJ2-1; 12 bases match TRBD1. V shed 3 bases, J shed 1 base, and the junction held 4 bases outside the gene matches. Germline-derived CDR1 and CDR2 are KGHSH and LQKENI. The CDR3 totals 17 residues.

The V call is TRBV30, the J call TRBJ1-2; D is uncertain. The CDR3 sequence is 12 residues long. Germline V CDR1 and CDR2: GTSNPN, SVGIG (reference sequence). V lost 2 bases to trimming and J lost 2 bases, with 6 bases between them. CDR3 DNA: TGTGCCTGGAGTTACAACAACTATGGCTACACCTTC. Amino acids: CAWSYNNYGYTF.